This entry lists 26 T cell receptor beta chains sequenced from one sample in a study of sequential checkpoint blockade in melanoma. Treatment meaning: randomized to nivolumab then ipilimumab (arm A) or the reverse (arm B). Using immunoSEQ multiplex PCR, the repertoire was profiled, and TCRdb retains in-frame clones only, with some absent. The top ten hold 10% of the sample, which has over 9,500 clones, about three quarters seen once. The sequences come from CD8+ T cells sorted from blood (inferred from file names), collected from a patient given nivolumab and ipilimumab in sequence. These TCRs come from a human donor with melanoma.

The chain uses TRBV7-9 and TRBJ2-5; TRBD1 matches 11 bases. Trimming took 5 bases from V and 5 from J; bases not matched to a gene: 10. Per germline, CDR1 SEHNR and CDR2 FQNEAQ (reference sequence). This CDR3 comprises 16 residues. The CDR3, as DNA: TGTGCCAGCAGCACCAGAGGCGGGACAGGGGGGGAGACCCAGTACTTC. Protein sequence: CASSTRGGTGGETQYF.

This chain uses TRBV7-9 with TRBJ2-3, with 8 bases that match TRBD1. CDR1 is SEHNR, CDR2 FQNEAQ, per germline (reference sequence). The CDR3 has 16 amino acids. V shed 5 bases and J 4 bases; nucleotides not matched to a gene: 11. CDR3: CASSHPDRVPADTQYF. As DNA, the CDR3 is TGTGCCAGCAGCCACCCGGACAGGGTTCCCGCAGATACGCAGTATTTT.

This clone was detected only once. This sequence joins TRBV10-1 and TRBJ2-5; TRBD2 aligns across 12 bases. The end of the DNA is better explained by TRBJ2-7, so the J call may be wrong. CDR3 length: 17 residues. Per germline, CDR1 WNHNN and CDR2 SYGVQD (reference sequence). CDR3 sequence reads: CASSGGPPGLAGYEQYF. The CDR3 DNA reads TGCGCCAGCAGTGGCGGACCCCCGGGACTAGCGGGCTACGAGCAGTACTTC.

V gene TRBV28 combines with J gene TRBJ2-1, with 12 bases fitting TRBD2. Trimming at V came to 4 bases and at J to 7 bases, leaving 14 bases not matched to a gene. CDR1 is MDHEN, CDR2 SYDVKM, per germline. The CDR3 runs 18 residues. The CDR3 bases are TGTGCCAGCAGTTCGATAAACCTACTAGCGGGAGGATGGAATGAGCAGTTCTTC. Protein product: CASSSINLLAGGWNEQFF.

The chain recombines TRBV27 with TRBJ2-2; the D is unclear. Germline V lookup: CDR1 MNHEY, CDR2 SMNVEV (reference sequence). There are 14 residues in the CDR3. Trimming removed 3 bases at V and 5 bases at J, with 10 bases between. The CDR3 region is CASSFPWSTGELFF. DNA of the CDR3: TGTGCCAGCAGTTTCCCTTGGAGTACCGGGGAGCTGTTTTTT.

Notes on this clone: The junction departs from the called germline gene at one end, perhaps through a read error. Other DNA sequences from this sample encode an identical CDR3 as well. V is TRBV19 and J is TRBJ2-2; D might be TRBD2 (5 bases). The germline V gene has CDR1 LNHDA and CDR2 SQIVND (reference sequence). CDR3 length: 15 residues. CDR3 protein: CASSLSGMNTGELFF. CDR3 DNA sequence: TGTGCCAGTAGTCTCTCCGGGATGAACACGGGGGAGCTGTTTTTT.

The CDR3 coding sequence is TGTGCCACCAGCGGCCAGTTCAGTGAGGGCCCTAAATTCTTCTCTGGAAACACCATATATTTT. Its protein product is CATSGQFSEGPKFFSGNTIYF. The chain carries TRBV15 and TRBJ1-3, with no clear D. Germline V gene data show CDR1 as LNHNV and CDR2 as YYDKDF (reference sequence). The length of the CDR3 is 21 residues. Deletions cut 5 bases from V and 0 bases from J, with 29 bases between.

CDR3 in amino acids: CASSIGSGSAQPQHF. CDR3 in DNA: TGTGCCAGTAGTATTGGGTCGGGGTCAGCTCAGCCCCAGCATTTT. V is TRBV19 and J is TRBJ1-5, with unresolved D. The CDR3 has 15 residues. Germline V CDR1 and CDR2: LNHDA, SQIVND (reference sequence). The germline V and J ends were trimmed by 3 bases and 6 bases, with 15 bases remaining between them.

This clone showed up just a few times. This chain links TRBV7-9 with TRBJ2-7; D might be TRBD1 (5 bases). CDR1 SEHNR and CDR2 FQNEAQ come from the germline V gene (reference sequence). Trimming left V 5 bases short and J 2 bases short, with 10 bases between. The CDR3 is 13 amino acids. The CDR3 reads CASSKGVTYEQYF. The CDR3 bases are TGTGCCAGCAGCAAAGGGGTAACCTACGAGCAGTACTTC.

The chain carries TRBV7-9 and TRBJ1-4; TRBD1 aligns across 8 bases. The V and J ends lost 4 bases and 7 bases, in that order; junction bases with no gene match: 5. Germline assignment: CDR1 SEHNR and CDR2 FQNEAQ (reference sequence). The CDR3 totals 14 residues. DNA of the CDR3: TGTGCCAGCAGCTCGACAGGGGATAGTGAAAAACTGTTTTTT. It yields the protein CASSSTGDSEKLFF.

The genes are TRBV7-3 and TRBJ2-3; 15 bases match TRBD2. CDR3 length: 16 residues. CDR1 SGHTA and CDR2 FQGTGA come from the germline V gene. J gave up 5 bases and V 7 bases, and 7 bases lay outside the gene matches. The CDR3 DNA reads TGTGCCAGCAACGGACTAGCGGGAGGGACCTTAGATACGCAGTATTTT. This translates into CASNGLAGGTLDTQYF. Supplemented by reference TRBV7-3 and TRBJ2-3, the full variable domain reads GAGVSQTPSNKVTEKGKYVELRCDPISGHTALYWYRQSLGQGPEFLIYFQGTGAADDSGLPNDRFFAVRPEGSVSTLKIQRTERGDSAVYLCASNGLAGGTLDTQYFGPGTRLTVL.

The V and J genes are TRBV30 and TRBJ2-1; TRBD2 aligns across 8 bases. The germline gives CDR1 GTSNPN, CDR2 SVGIG (reference sequence). The ends lost 7 bases at V and 0 bases at J; junction bases unmatched: 5. The CDR3 runs to 14 residues. CDR3 in DNA: TGTGCCTCCACCAGCGGGAGCTCCTACAATGAGCAGTTCTTC. It codes for CASTSGSSYNEQFF.

This chain joins TRBV18 and TRBJ2-7, with TRBD1 matching over 7 bases. This CDR3 is 15 amino acids long. With 3 bases clipped from V and 2 bases from J, the junction kept 7 bases outside the gene matches. The germline CDR1 and CDR2 sequences are KGHSH and LQKENI. CDR3 coding DNA: TGTGCCAGCTCACCTCCGGACAGGCTACCCTACGAGCAGTACTTC. Translated: CASSPPDRLPYEQYF. Filled out from reference TRBV18 and TRBJ2-7, the complete variable domain reads NAGVMQNPRHLVRRRGQEARLRCSPMKGHSHVYWYRQLPEEGLKFMVYLQKENIIDESGMPKERFSAEFPKEGPSILRIQQVVRGDSAAYFCASSPPDRLPYEQYFGPGTRLTVT.

This clone was picked up a small number of times. The germline gene is not matched at one end of the junction; a read error may be the cause. J is TRBJ2-3 and V is TRBV5-6, with TRBD1 matching over 8 bases. The germline V gene has CDR1 SGHDT and CDR2 YYEEEE. This CDR3 is built from 14 residues. The chain's CDR3 is CASSLASGTGTQYF. The DNA for the CDR3 is TGTGCCAGCAGCTTGGCTTCAGGGACAGGTACGCAGTATTTT.

The gene calls are TRBV11-2 and TRBJ1-1; maybe TRBD1 (6 bases). V dropped 4 bases and J dropped 2 bases, with 20 bases sitting between them. CDR3 length: 17 amino acids. The germline V gene has CDR1 SGHAT and CDR2 FQNNGV. CDR3 loop: CASSSAGAAPPNTEAFF. CDR3 coding DNA: TGTGCCAGCAGCTCGGCAGGGGCTGCACCTCCAAACACTGAAGCTTTCTTT. Filled out from reference TRBV11-2 and TRBJ1-1, the complete variable domain reads EAGVAQSPRYKIIEKRQSVAFWCNPISGHATLYWYQQILGQGPKLLIQFQNNGVVDDSQLPKDRFSAERLKGVDSTLKIQPAKLEDSAVYLCASSSAGAAPPNTEAFFGQGTRLTVV.

This chain joins TRBV13 and TRBJ1-2, with TRBD1 matching over 10 bases. Germline CDR1 PRHDT, CDR2 FYEKMQ (reference sequence). After removal of 1 base from V and 0 bases from J, the junction contained 5 bases not matched to a gene. The CDR3 has 17 amino acids. The CDR3 sequence: CASSLVGQGTPNYGYTF. The DNA of the CDR3 is TGTGCCAGCAGCTTAGTGGGACAGGGGACCCCTAACTATGGCTACACCTTC. The complete variable domain, with remaining parts taken from reference TRBV13 and TRBJ1-2, reads AAGVIQSPRHLIKEKRETATLKCYPIPRHDTVYWYQQGPGQDPQFLISFYEKMQSDKGSIPDRFSAQQFSDYHSELNMSSLELGDSALYFCASSLVGQGTPNYGYTFGSGTRLTVV.

In the case of this clone: Other DNA sequences in this specimen translate into the identical CDR3. This rearrangement joins TRBV9 to TRBJ2-5; TRBD2 matches at 12 bases. This CDR3 region has 14 residues. Per germline, CDR1 SGDLS and CDR2 YYNGEE. With 5 bases clipped from V and 3 bases from J, the junction kept 2 bases outside the gene matches. Written as DNA, the CDR3 is TGTGCCAGCAGTCCTAGCGGGAGGGAAGAGACCCAGTACTTC. Its translation is CASSPSGREETQYF.

This chain joins TRBV19 and TRBJ2-7, with 7 bases fitting TRBD1. Germline V gene sequence: CDR1 LNHDA, CDR2 SQIVND (reference sequence). The CDR3 extends over 13 amino acids. After removal of 5 bases from V and 4 bases from J, the junction contained 5 bases not matched to a gene. CDR3 loop: CASSPGTAYEQYF. CDR3 coding DNA: TGTGCCAGTAGTCCCGGGACAGCATACGAGCAGTACTTC.

The sample holds a few counts of this clone. The CDR3 DNA reads as TGTGCCAGTAGTCAGTCTCTTTATAGCAATCAGCCCCAGCATTTT. It yields the protein CASSQSLYSNQPQHF. The chain links TRBV19 to TRBJ1-5, with no clear D. The CDR3 is 15 residues long. Trimming shortened V by 5 bases and J by 0 bases, and 11 bases separated the two germline ends. Germline V gene data show CDR1 as LNHDA and CDR2 as SQIVND (reference sequence).

The genes are TRBV7-9 and TRBJ2-6; the match to TRBD1 covers 7 bases. The CDR3 contains 16 residues. Germline V gene lookup returns CDR1 SEHNR and CDR2 FQNEAQ (reference sequence). Germline trimming cut 5 bases from V and 4 bases from J; bases unmatched to any gene: 8. CDR3 region: CASSRSTGVGANVLTF. CDR3 in DNA: TGTGCCAGCAGCCGAAGTACAGGGGTCGGGGCCAACGTCCTGACTTTC.

The chain joins TRBV11-2 to TRBJ2-2, with 8 nucleotides matching TRBD2. The CDR3 covers 17 residues. Germline V CDR1 and CDR2: SGHAT, FQNNGV. V shed 1 base, J shed 7 bases, and the junction held 11 bases outside the gene matches. The CDR3, as DNA: TGTGCCAGCAGCTTAGTCCCCCTAGCGGGTCTAAACGGGGAGCTGTTTTTT. It specifies CASSLVPLAGLNGELFF.

J is TRBJ2-6 and V is TRBV14, with unresolved D. The V gene's germline CDR1 is SGHDN and CDR2 FVKESK. V was pared by 4 bases and J by 1 base, with 8 bases between. The CDR3 is 15 amino acids. The CDR3 coding sequence is TGTGCCAGCAGCCCTATTCTGTCTGGGGCCAACGTCCTGACTTTC. It encodes CASSPILSGANVLTF.

The chain links TRBV27 to TRBJ2-1, with a tentative D call TRBD2 (6 bases). The CDR3 length is 14 residues. Germline V gene lookup returns CDR1 MNHEY and CDR2 SMNVEV (reference sequence). V dropped 7 bases and J dropped 5 bases, with 15 bases sitting between them. CDR3 in amino acids: CASTHLGGNNEQFF. CDR3 in DNA: TGTGCCAGCACTCACCTGGGAGGAAACAATGAGCAGTTCTTC.

The CDR3 is CASSSGQGAYEQYF. CDR3 bases: TGTGCCAGCAGCTCGGGACAGGGGGCTTACGAGCAGTACTTC. The genes are TRBV7-2 and TRBJ2-7, with TRBD1 matching over 12 bases. The CDR3 is 14 residues long. V was clipped by 4 bases and J by 4 bases; unmatched bases: 2. The germline gives CDR1 SGHTA, CDR2 FQGNSA.

The chain combines TRBV27 with TRBJ2-1; D gene unclear. This CDR3 has 13 amino acids. Trimming stripped 0 bases from V and 2 bases from J, with 2 bases between. The germline V gene has CDR1 MNHEY and CDR2 SMNVEV (reference sequence). CDR3 region: CASSLSAYNEQFF. The CDR3 DNA sequence: TGTGCCAGCAGTTTATCCGCCTACAATGAGCAGTTCTTC.

A single count supports this clone. The gene calls are TRBV4-1 and TRBJ2-5; 8 bases map to TRBD2. The trim removed 3 bases at V and 5 bases at J, leaving 5 bases unmatched. Germline assignment: CDR1 MGHRA and CDR2 YSYEKL. This CDR3 region has 14 residues. The CDR3 region has the DNA TGCGCCAGCAGCCATCCGACGGGGGGGGAGACCCAGTACTTC. Its protein is CASSHPTGGETQYF.